Below, 8 T cell receptor beta chains from the same sample are listed, as sequenced in a study of shared clonotypes between healthy human individuals. TCRdb's table, derived via immunoSEQ multiplex PCR, lists solely in-frame clones and lacks some. This table has about 2.4 million clones, under 95% appearing once. Sequenced input: naive CD4+ T cells from PBMCs. The sample's subset: CD45RA+ positively selected. The receptors here all came from a man younger than 35 in good health. Some clones in this sample may be carry-over from other donors' samples.

CDR3 bases: TGTGCCAGCAGCTTACTTAACAGGGGACGCACAGATACGCAGTATTTT. It translates to CASSLLNRGRTDTQYF. The rearrangement uses TRBV5-6 and TRBJ2-3; 7 bases line up with TRBD1. CDR3 size: 16 residues. Germline trimming cut 2 bases from V and 1 base from J; bases unmatched to any gene: 7. Germline CDR1 reads SGHDT; CDR2 reads YYEEEE.

V and J are TRBV9 and TRBJ2-1; 16 nucleotides align to TRBD2. The CDR3 spans 20 residues. Germline CDR1 SGDLS, CDR2 YYNGEE. Trimming cost V 4 bases and J 0 bases; bases outside gene matches: 10. CDR3 in amino acids: CASSPRPGTSGRGSYNEQFF. The CDR3 DNA is TGTGCCAGCAGCCCCCGTCCCGGGACTAGCGGGAGGGGCTCCTACAATGAGCAGTTCTTC.

This clone was recorded once. The chain links TRBV20-1 to TRBJ1-2; no clear D. The CDR3 runs 11 residues. The germline CDR1 and CDR2 sequences are DFQATT and SNEGSKA (reference sequence). CDR3 sequence: CSVRRDYGYTF. The DNA for the CDR3 is TGCAGCGTTAGACGGGACTATGGCTACACCTTC.

This clone was detected once. The chain employs TRBV7-9 and TRBJ2-1; 7 bases align to TRBD2. Germline loops: CDR1 SEHNR, CDR2 FQNEAQ (reference sequence). V lost 2 bases to trimming and J lost 14 bases; unmatched junction nucleotides: 3. The CDR3 contains 11 residues. The CDR3 reads CASSLRGSEFF. CDR3 in DNA: TGTGCCAGCAGCTTACGCGGGAGTGAGTTCTTC.

V is TRBV2 and J is TRBJ2-7, with no clear D. The CDR3 has 13 residues. V was pared by 3 bases and J by 5 bases, with 11 bases between. Per the germline V gene, CDR1 is SNHLY and CDR2 is FYNNEI. The CDR3 coding sequence is TGTGCCAGCAGTGAGATCAGGTTGCACGAGCAGTACTTC. Protein: CASSEIRLHEQYF.

The chain links TRBV30 to TRBJ2-2; the match to TRBD2 covers 10 bases. Trimming took 0 bases from V and 7 from J; bases not matched to a gene: 5. There are 15 residues in the CDR3. CDR1 is GTSNPN, CDR2 SVGIG, per germline (reference sequence). The CDR3 nucleotides read TGTGCCTGGAGTGTACTGCTAGCGGGAGTCGGGGAGCTGTTTTTT. As protein: CAWSVLLAGVGELFF.

This sequence joins TRBV6-6 and TRBJ2-5; perhaps TRBD2 as D (6 bases). The end of the DNA is better explained by TRBJ2-7, so the J call may be wrong. The CDR3 extends over 15 amino acids. CDR1 is MNHNY and CDR2 is SVGAGI in the germline V gene (reference sequence). The CDR3 region is CASSPRGSISYEQYF. CDR3 nucleotide sequence: TGTGCCAGCAGCCCCCGGGGGTCCATCTCCTACGAGCAGTACTTC.

The J gene is TRBJ1-2, the V gene TRBV9; 8 nucleotides align to TRBD1. Germline V gene data show CDR1 as SGDLS and CDR2 as YYNGEE. The J segment lost 8 bases and the V segment lost 4 bases, leaving 7 bases of the junction unmatched. This CDR3 is 13 amino acids long. The CDR3, as DNA: TGTGCCAGCAGCCCACAGGGGGGGTACGGCTACACCTTC. This translates into CASSPQGGYGYTF.